This T cell receptor (beta chain) is from a study of neurological immune-mediated disorders. Study-wide findings and caveats: The phylogenetic placement of 18 of 34 multiple sclerosis patients' repertoires in one related-CDR3 cluster constitutes a possible signature. The highest TCR clonal expansion occurred in HTLV-1-associated myelopathy; multiple sclerosis fell below healthy controls.

CDR1 is MNHNS and CDR2 is SASEGT in the germline V gene. V lost 7 bases and J lost 4, with 10 bases in between. This CDR3 has 13 residues. The unsorted libraries were produced from 2 million PBMCs held at -80 C. This clonotype was seen more than once but under ten times. Antigen: not known. TCRdb fed the 5' RACE reads into MiXCR, producing one record per CDR3 protein. The table includes 50,000 to 70,000 distinct CDR3 sequences, 4.5% detected once. This chain connects TRBV6-1 to TRBJ1-4; D not resolved. The sequencing sample was made of PBMCs. This TCR was sampled from a man aged 25-40 years with multiple sclerosis. This CDR3 reads CASMRGNNEKLFF. CDR3 nucleotides: TGTGCCAGCATGCGGGGTAATAATGAAAAACTGTTTTTT.